These 32 T cell receptor beta chains came from one sample sequenced in a study of control samples from healthy donors and cancer patients. Profiled with immunoSEQ multiplex PCR; TCRdb holds only in-frame clones, not every one. The data show under 150,000 clones, 89% seen once. Sample: blood. The receptors originated from a man aged 25-45 years in good health.

This chain uses TRBV4-3 with TRBJ2-5; D is unresolved. Trimming removed 0 bases from V and 0 bases from J, with 8 bases in between. This CDR3 contains 15 residues. The V gene's germline CDR1 is LGHNA and CDR2 YSLEER. CDR3 coding DNA: TGCGCCAGCAGCCAAGATATCACACACCAAGAGACCCAGTACTTC. Amino acids: CASSQDITHQETQYF.

This sequence joins TRBV28 and TRBJ2-1, with unresolved D. V gave up 5 bases and J gave up 5 bases, with 7 bases separating them. Germline V lookup: CDR1 MDHEN, CDR2 SYDVKM. This CDR3 has 12 amino acids. CDR3 protein: CASSELHNEQFF. CDR3 DNA: TGTGCCAGCAGTGAACTGCACAATGAGCAGTTCTTC. Variable domain in full (rest from reference TRBV28 and TRBJ2-1): DVKVTQSSRYLVKRTGEKVFLECVQDMDHENMFWYRQDPGLGLRLIYFSYDVKMKEKGDIPEGYSVSREKKERFSLILESASTNQTSMYLCASSELHNEQFFGPGTRLTVL.

The J gene is TRBJ1-2, the V gene TRBV6-2 or TRBV6-3; D is unclear. Trimming shortened V by 0 bases and J by 6 bases, and 5 bases separated the two germline ends. This CDR3 region has 12 residues. Germline V CDR1 and CDR2: MNHEY, SVGEGT. The CDR3, as DNA: TGTGCCAGCAGTTACTCCAAGCATGGCTACACCTTC. Its translation is CASSYSKHGYTF.

This clone appeared once. The chain has TRBV7-2 and TRBJ2-5, with 7 bases aligning to TRBD2. This CDR3 is 15 amino acids long. Per the germline V gene, CDR1 is SGHTA and CDR2 is FQGNSA. Germline trimming cut 8 bases from V and 5 bases from J; bases unmatched to any gene: 14. The CDR3 nucleotides are TGTGCCAGCTCCTTAGCGGGTCCTACCGGGGAGACCCAGTACTTC. Amino acids: CASSLAGPTGETQYF.

The V call is TRBV11-3, the J call TRBJ1-1, with a possible D match to TRBD1 (5 bases). The germline V and J ends were trimmed by 2 bases and 2 bases, with 15 bases remaining between them. Germline loops: CDR1 SGHNT, CDR2 YENEEA. The length of the CDR3 is 16 residues. The CDR3 spells CASSLRYLTENTEAFF. The CDR3 DNA follows: TGTGCCAGCAGCTTAAGGTACTTGACAGAAAACACTGAAGCTTTCTTT.

The rearrangement uses TRBV9 and TRBJ1-1; D is perhaps TRBD1 (5 bases). Trimming stripped 2 bases from V and 3 bases from J, with 11 bases between. Germline loops: CDR1 SGDLS, CDR2 YYNGEE. CDR3 length equals 14 residues. Here the CDR3 reads CASSVSGLDTEAFF. CDR3 nucleotide sequence: TGTGCCAGCAGCGTCTCAGGGTTGGACACTGAAGCTTTCTTT.

The chain has TRBV14 and TRBJ2-5; 8 bases agree with TRBD2. The trim removed 1 base at V and 4 bases at J, leaving 11 bases unmatched. The length of the CDR3 is 17 residues. CDR1 and CDR2 from the germline V gene are SGHDN and FVKESK. CDR3 amino acids: CASSQAGRGGPGETQYF. The CDR3 DNA reads TGTGCCAGCAGCCAAGCGGGCCGCGGGGGGCCCGGAGAGACCCAGTACTTC.

The rearrangement joins TRBV4-1 to TRBJ2-3; 7 positions agree with TRBD2. This CDR3 is 15 amino acids long. After removal of 2 bases from V and 2 bases from J, the junction contained 4 bases not matched to a gene. Germline V CDR1 and CDR2: MGHRA, YSYEKL. CDR3 in amino acids: CASSQQSGVTDTQYF. CDR3 nucleotides: TGCGCCAGCAGCCAACAGAGCGGGGTCACAGATACGCAGTATTTT.

J is TRBJ1-2 and V is TRBV7-9; D ambiguous. Germline loops: CDR1 SEHNR, CDR2 FQNEAQ (reference sequence). This CDR3 is 16 amino acids long. Trimming cost V 4 bases and J 5 bases, with 20 bases left between them. The CDR3 loop reads CASSSSVGLPSYGYTF. In nucleotides, the CDR3 is TGTGCCAGCAGCTCTAGTGTTGGACTCCCTTCGTATGGCTACACCTTC. Based on the CDR3 plus reference TRBV7-9 and TRBJ1-2, the full variable domain is DTGVSQNPRHKITKRGQNVTFRCDPISEHNRLYWYRQTLGQGPEFLTYFQNEAQLEKSRLLSDRFSAERPKGSFSTLEIQRTEQGDSAMYLCASSSSVGLPSYGYTFGSGTRLTVV.

The rearrangement links TRBV19 to TRBJ2-7; TRBD2 agrees at 9 bases. The germline V gene encodes CDR1 LNHDA and CDR2 SQIVND (reference sequence). J gave up 3 bases and V 4 bases, and 4 bases lay outside the gene matches. The CDR3 totals 14 residues. For the CDR3, the DNA is TGTGCCAGTAGTACCCGACTAGCGGACTACGAGCAGTACTTC. This gives the protein CASSTRLADYEQYF.

The chain combines TRBV5-6 with TRBJ1-2, with D maybe TRBD1 (6 bases). The CDR3 sequence is 14 residues long. The V gene lost 3 bases and the J gene lost 4 bases, with 13 bases spanning the gap. Germline-derived CDR1 and CDR2 are SGHDT and YYEEEE. The CDR3 loop is CASSSGTNFYGYTF. CDR3 bases: TGTGCCAGCAGCTCCGGGACAAACTTCTATGGCTACACCTTC.

This sequence joins TRBV7-8 and TRBJ1-2; D not certain. V lost 4 bases, J lost 4 bases, and 16 bases lay in between. Germline CDR1 SGHVS, CDR2 FQNEAQ. The CDR3 totals 15 residues. In nucleotides, the CDR3 is TGTGCCAGCAGCTCCTACTTCTTTGCTAGCTATGGCTACACCTTC. This gives the protein CASSSYFFASYGYTF.

This clone was observed a single time. The V and J genes are TRBV19 and TRBJ2-7; TRBD2 agrees at 13 bases. The CDR3 is 15 amino acids. The J segment lost 3 bases and the V segment lost 5 bases, leaving 4 bases of the junction unmatched. Germline CDR1 is LNHDA and CDR2 is SQIVND (reference sequence). The CDR3 nucleotides read TGTGCCAGTAGTGAGCGGACTAGCGGGGGCTACGAGCAGTACTTC. Translation: CASSERTSGGYEQYF.

Turning to this clone: Other DNA sequences in the sample encode the same CDR3. The chain links TRBV6-5 to TRBJ1-5; D is possibly TRBD1 (6 bases). CDR3 length equals 14 residues. Per germline, CDR1 MNHEY and CDR2 SVGAGI. Trimming shortened V by 3 bases and J by 5 bases, and 11 bases separated the two germline ends. The CDR3 nucleotides are TGTGCCAGCAGTTATGGGCAGGGGCATCAGCCCCAGCATTTT. Protein sequence: CASSYGQGHQPQHF.

As to this clone: This sample includes further DNA sequences coding for the same CDR3. The gene calls are TRBV3-1 (or the pseudogene TRBV3-2) and TRBJ1-5; 9 bases fit TRBD1. V was clipped by 3 bases and J by 6 bases; unmatched bases: 0. Germline V gene sequence: CDR1 LGHDT, CDR2 YNNKEL (reference sequence). The CDR3 contains 13 residues. The CDR3 DNA reads as TGTGCCAGCAGCCAGGGACAGGGTCAGCCCCAGCATTTT. Its protein is CASSQGQGQPQHF.

The rearrangement joins TRBV6-5 to TRBJ2-7; D is unclear. Germline CDR1 MNHEY, CDR2 SVGAGI. This CDR3 has 14 residues. V was pared by 2 bases and J by 5 bases, with 13 bases between. This chain's CDR3 is CASSYIPGSDEQYF. The DNA for the CDR3 is TGTGCCAGCAGTTACATCCCCGGCTCGGACGAGCAGTACTTC.

This chain connects TRBV6-5 to TRBJ1-1, with D perhaps matching TRBD1 (6 bases). CDR3 size: 13 residues. The germline gives CDR1 MNHEY, CDR2 SVGAGI. Trimming removed 5 bases from V and 4 bases from J, with 11 bases in between. The CDR3 is CASSTNRVTEAFF. CDR3 bases: TGTGCCAGCAGTACAAACAGGGTCACTGAAGCTTTCTTT.

In this sample, this clone turned up a few times. CDR3 loop: CASSLASEGSYNEQFF. In DNA form, the CDR3 reads TGTGCCAGCAGCTTGGCCAGTGAGGGCTCCTACAATGAGCAGTTCTTC. The chain is built from TRBV5-6 and TRBJ2-1; TRBD2 might be the D (5 bases). The V end was cut by 0 bases, the J end by 0 bases, with 10 bases between. Germline CDR1 reads SGHDT; CDR2 reads YYEEEE. There are 16 residues in the CDR3.

This clone appeared a single time. This chain uses TRBV4-2 with TRBJ2-2; possible D gene TRBD2, 6 bases. Germline V gene lookup returns CDR1 LGHNA and CDR2 YNFKEQ. Trimming removed 0 bases from V and 0 bases from J, with 14 bases in between. The length of the CDR3 is 18 residues. CDR3 in amino acids: CASSQEGYRGANTGELFF. The CDR3 DNA sequence: TGTGCCAGCAGCCAAGAAGGATATCGCGGGGCGAACACCGGGGAGCTGTTTTTT.

This sequence joins TRBV24-1 and TRBJ1-6; no clear D. This CDR3 is built from 14 residues. V was cut by 5 bases and J by 7 bases, with 11 bases left in between. Germline V gives CDR1 KGHDR, CDR2 SFDVKD. The CDR3 DNA follows: TGTGCCACCAGTGGGGGAGGTAGAAATTCACCCCTCCACTTT. Translation gives CATSGGGRNSPLHF.

The chain uses TRBV4-3 and TRBJ2-7; D may be TRBD1 or TRBD2 (5 bases each). V dropped 3 bases and J dropped 0 bases, with 9 bases sitting between them. The CDR3 is 14 amino acids. The germline V gene has CDR1 LGHNA and CDR2 YSLEER. CDR3 DNA sequence: TGCGCCAGCAGCCAGGGGACCTACTCCTACGAGCAGTACTTC. Its translation is CASSQGTYSYEQYF.

As to this clone: One junction end disagrees with the germline gene, perhaps due to a read error. This rearrangement joins TRBV3-1 (or the pseudogene TRBV3-2) to TRBJ2-7; the D call may be TRBD1 or TRBD2 (5 bases each). Per germline, CDR1 LGHDT and CDR2 YNNKEL (reference sequence). The CDR3 runs to 9 residues. CDR3 bases: TGTGCCAGCAGCCGGGACGCTGGGTTC. This translates into CASSRDAGF.

The chain recombines TRBV6-5 with TRBJ1-2; 8 nucleotides agree with TRBD1. This CDR3 comprises 14 residues. The germline CDR1 and CDR2 sequences are MNHEY and SVGAGI. The J segment lost 2 bases and the V segment lost 2 bases, leaving 1 base of the junction unmatched. CDR3 residues: CASSYRTGNYGYTF. DNA of the CDR3: TGTGCCAGCAGTTACCGGACAGGGAACTATGGCTACACCTTC.

The chain joins TRBV6-1 to TRBJ2-7; 8 bases are a match to TRBD1. The CDR3 length is 17 residues. The V gene end was trimmed by 4 bases and the J gene end by 6 bases; junction bases not matched to a gene: 17. Germline V gene sequence: CDR1 MNHNS, CDR2 SASEGT. The CDR3 DNA sequence: TGTGCCAGCAGTGTATTGAGACAGGGGACTCCCGGGGGCGAGCAGTACTTC. Translation: CASSVLRQGTPGGEQYF.

The chain links TRBV19 to TRBJ2-2, with 10 bases fitting TRBD2. The CDR3 is 15 amino acids. CDR1 and CDR2 (germline): LNHDA, SQIVND (reference sequence). V dropped 8 bases and J dropped 2; count of bases not matched to a gene: 5. The CDR3 is CASATSGANTGELFF. CDR3 coding DNA: TGTGCCAGTGCTACTAGCGGGGCTAACACCGGGGAGCTGTTTTTT.

This chain uses TRBV6-5 with TRBJ2-4; 10 positions match TRBD1. The CDR3 loop spans 16 amino acids. V lost 2 bases and J lost 7; bases outside the gene matches: 8. The germline CDR1 and CDR2 sequences are MNHEY and SVGAGI. The CDR3 DNA reads TGTGCCAGCAGTTACACCCACTCGACAGGGGGCAACATTCAGTACTTC. Encoded protein: CASSYTHSTGGNIQYF.

This clone occurred once. The genes are TRBV7-2 and TRBJ2-3; the D is unclear. The CDR3 sequence is 12 residues long. Trimming shortened V by 5 bases and J by 4 bases, and 7 bases separated the two germline ends. CDR1 and CDR2 (germline): SGHTA, FQGNSA. The CDR3 coding sequence is TGTGCCAGCAGCGAGTACGCAGATACGCAGTATTTT. This translates into CASSEYADTQYF.

The chain carries TRBV7-6 and TRBJ2-7, with 7 bases fitting TRBD1. CDR3 length: 15 amino acids. Germline-derived CDR1 and CDR2 are SGHVS and FNYEAQ. V shed 1 base, J shed 5 bases, and the junction held 8 bases outside the gene matches. CDR3 DNA: TGTGCCAGCAGCTTAGTGCATACAGGGGAGCACGAGCAGTACTTC. Protein sequence: CASSLVHTGEHEQYF.

CDR3 in DNA: TGTGCCAGCAGTTACGGGAGAGCGGAGAGGACACCCCTCCACTTT. Its translation: CASSYGRAERTPLHF. J is TRBJ1-6 and V is TRBV6-5; D is ambiguous. Germline lookup yields CDR1 MNHEY and CDR2 SVGAGI. The CDR3 consists of 15 residues. The V gene lost 2 bases and the J gene lost 11 bases, with 16 bases spanning the gap.

The J gene is TRBJ2-6, the V gene TRBV7-3, with D hard to call. This CDR3 has 15 amino acids. Germline V CDR1 and CDR2: SGHTA, FQGTGA. V was pared by 3 bases and J by 0 bases, with 6 bases between. The CDR3 protein is CASSLESSGANVLTF. The DNA for the CDR3 is TGTGCCAGCAGCTTGGAAAGCTCTGGGGCCAACGTCCTGACTTTC.

The chain recombines TRBV20-1 with TRBJ2-7; a possible D gene is TRBD2 (5 bases). The CDR3 spans 11 residues. The germline V and J ends were trimmed by 6 bases and 3 bases, with 9 bases remaining between them. Per germline, CDR1 DFQATT and CDR2 SNEGSKA (reference sequence). The CDR3 loop reads CSAPGDYEQYF. CDR3 sequence (DNA): TGCAGTGCCCCCGGGGACTACGAGCAGTACTTC.

This chain joins TRBV5-6 and TRBJ2-7; 9 bases map to TRBD1. Germline assignment: CDR1 SGHDT and CDR2 YYEEEE. The trim removed 4 bases at V and 5 bases at J, leaving 7 bases unmatched. The length of the CDR3 is 14 residues. The CDR3 bases are TGTGCCAGCAGCCCCGGGACAGGGTCCCACGAGCAGTACTTC. Residues: CASSPGTGSHEQYF.